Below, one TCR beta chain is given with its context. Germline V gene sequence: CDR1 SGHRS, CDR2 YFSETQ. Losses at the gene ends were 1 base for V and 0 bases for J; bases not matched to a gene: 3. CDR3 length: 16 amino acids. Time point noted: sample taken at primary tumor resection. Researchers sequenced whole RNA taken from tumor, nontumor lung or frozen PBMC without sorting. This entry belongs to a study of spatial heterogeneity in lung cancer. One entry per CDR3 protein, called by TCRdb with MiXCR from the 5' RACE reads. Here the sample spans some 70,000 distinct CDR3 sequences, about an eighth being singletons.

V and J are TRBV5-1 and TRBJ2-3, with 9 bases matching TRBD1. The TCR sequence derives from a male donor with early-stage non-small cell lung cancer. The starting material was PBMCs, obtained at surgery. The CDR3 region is CASSLTGTGSTDTQYF. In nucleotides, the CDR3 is TGCGCCAGCAGCTTGACCGGGACAGGGAGCACAGATACGCAGTATTTT.